This record concerns one T cell receptor (beta chain) sequence. What it binds is unknown. V was pared by 5 bases and J by 2 bases, with 13 bases between. CDR1 and CDR2 (germline): GTSNPN, SVGIG (reference sequence). The CDR3 runs to 13 residues. This sample is drawn from a study of cytomegalovirus exposure and HLA in healthy donors. Study-level background: The study's early data release held some 85 million unique TCRs from HLA-typed donors. General study points: Earlier results showed most TCR beta V segments being productive about 87% or about 30% of the time. Listed as cytomegalovirus-associated were 150 to 200 TCR beta chains.

Use of 60 Vbeta and 13 Jbeta primers characterized the PCR. Repertoires were generated with immunoSEQ multiplex PCR, while TCRdb's copy carries only in-frame clones and drops some. The sample carries around 130,000 clones, 80% to 90% recorded once. Whereas donors were nominally healthy upon sampling, unrecorded immune exposures were probable. The sample taken for sequencing was PBMCs. J is TRBJ2-7 and V is TRBV30; D might be TRBD2 (6 bases). The source is a man aged 50-60 years in good health and CMV-seronegative. CDR3 sequence reads: CAWDGGNPYEQYF. CDR3 nucleotide sequence: TGTGCCTGGGACGGGGGAAATCCCTACGAGCAGTACTTC.